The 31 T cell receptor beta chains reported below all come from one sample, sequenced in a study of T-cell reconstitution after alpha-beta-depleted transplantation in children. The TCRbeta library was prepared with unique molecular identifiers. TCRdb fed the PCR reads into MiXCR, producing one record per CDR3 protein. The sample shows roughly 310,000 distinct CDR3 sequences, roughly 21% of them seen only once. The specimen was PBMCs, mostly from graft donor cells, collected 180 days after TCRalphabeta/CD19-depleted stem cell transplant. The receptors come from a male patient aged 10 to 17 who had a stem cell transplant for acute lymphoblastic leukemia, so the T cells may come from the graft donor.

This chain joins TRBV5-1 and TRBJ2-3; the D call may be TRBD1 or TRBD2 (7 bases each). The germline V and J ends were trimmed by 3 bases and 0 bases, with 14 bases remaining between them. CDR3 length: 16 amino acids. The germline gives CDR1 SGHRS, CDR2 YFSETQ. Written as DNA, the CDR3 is TGCGCCAGCAGCTGGGGAGGGGGCGAGAGCACAGATACGCAGTATTTT. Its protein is CASSWGGGESTDTQYF.

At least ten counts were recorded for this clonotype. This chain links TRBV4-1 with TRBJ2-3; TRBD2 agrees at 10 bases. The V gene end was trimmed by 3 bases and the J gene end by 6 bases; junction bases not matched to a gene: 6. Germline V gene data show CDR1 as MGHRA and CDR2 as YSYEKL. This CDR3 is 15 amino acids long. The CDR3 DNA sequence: TGCGCCAGCAGCCAGGTAGCGGGAGGCGAGGATACGCAGTATTTT. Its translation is CASSQVAGGEDTQYF.

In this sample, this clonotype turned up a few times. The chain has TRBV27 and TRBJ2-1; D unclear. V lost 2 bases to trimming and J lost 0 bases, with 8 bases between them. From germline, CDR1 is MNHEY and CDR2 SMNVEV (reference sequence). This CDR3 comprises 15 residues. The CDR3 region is CASSLEESSYNEQFF. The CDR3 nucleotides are TGTGCCAGCAGTTTAGAGGAGAGCTCCTACAATGAGCAGTTCTTC.

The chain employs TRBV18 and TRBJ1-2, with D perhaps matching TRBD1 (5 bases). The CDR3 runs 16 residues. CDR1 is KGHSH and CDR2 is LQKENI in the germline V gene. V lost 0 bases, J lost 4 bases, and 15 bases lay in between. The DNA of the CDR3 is TGTGCCAGCTCACCACCGGGGACCCCGTTCGGCTATGGCTACACCTTC. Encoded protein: CASSPPGTPFGYGYTF.

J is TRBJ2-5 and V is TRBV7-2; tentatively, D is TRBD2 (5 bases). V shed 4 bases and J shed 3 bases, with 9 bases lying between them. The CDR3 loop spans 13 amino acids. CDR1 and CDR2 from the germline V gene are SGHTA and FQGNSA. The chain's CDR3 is CASSSWTEETQYF. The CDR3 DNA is TGTGCCAGCAGCTCATGGACTGAAGAGACCCAGTACTTC. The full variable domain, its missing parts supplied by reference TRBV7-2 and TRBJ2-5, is GAGVSQSPSNKVTEKGKDVELRCDPISGHTALYWYRQSLGQGLEFLIYFQGNSAPDKSGLPSDRFSAERTGGSVSTLTIQRTQQEDSAVYLCASSSWTEETQYFGPGTRLLVL.

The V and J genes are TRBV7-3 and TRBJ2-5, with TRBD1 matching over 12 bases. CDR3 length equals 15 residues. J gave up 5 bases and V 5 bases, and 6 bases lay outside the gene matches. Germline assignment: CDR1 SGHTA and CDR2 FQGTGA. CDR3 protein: CASSRGTGGRETQYF. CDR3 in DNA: TGTGCCAGCAGCCGAGGGACAGGGGGCCGGGAGACCCAGTACTTC.

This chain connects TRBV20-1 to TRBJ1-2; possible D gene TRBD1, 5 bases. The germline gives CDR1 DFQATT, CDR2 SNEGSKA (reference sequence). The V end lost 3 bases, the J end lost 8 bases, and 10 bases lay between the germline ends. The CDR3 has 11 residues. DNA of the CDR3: TGCAGTGCTAGGGCAGGGTTAGGCTACACCTTC. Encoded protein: CSARAGLGYTF.

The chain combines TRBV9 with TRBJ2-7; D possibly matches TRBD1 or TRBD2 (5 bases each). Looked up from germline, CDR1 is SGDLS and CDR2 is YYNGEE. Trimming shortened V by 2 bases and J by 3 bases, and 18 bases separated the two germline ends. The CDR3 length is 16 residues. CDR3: CASSVGSGWDLYEQYF. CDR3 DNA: TGTGCCAGCAGCGTGGGCTCAGGGTGGGACCTCTACGAGCAGTACTTC.

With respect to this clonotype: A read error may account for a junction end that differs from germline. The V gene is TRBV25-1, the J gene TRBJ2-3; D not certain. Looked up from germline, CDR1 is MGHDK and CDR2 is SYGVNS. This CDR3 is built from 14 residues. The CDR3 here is CASSEHRDTDTQCF. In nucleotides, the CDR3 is TGTGCCAGCAGTGAACATCGTGACACAGATACGCAGTGTTTT.

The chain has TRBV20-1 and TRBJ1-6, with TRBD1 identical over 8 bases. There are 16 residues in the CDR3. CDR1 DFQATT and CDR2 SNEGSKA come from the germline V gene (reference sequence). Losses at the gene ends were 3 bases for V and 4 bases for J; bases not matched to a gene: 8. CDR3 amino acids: CSASFDRGRYNSPLHF. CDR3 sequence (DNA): TGCAGTGCTAGCTTTGACAGGGGTCGGTATAATTCACCCCTCCACTTT.

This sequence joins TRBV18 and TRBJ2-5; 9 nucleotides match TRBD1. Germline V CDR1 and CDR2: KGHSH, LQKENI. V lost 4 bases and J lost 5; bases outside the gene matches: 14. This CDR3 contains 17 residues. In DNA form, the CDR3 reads TGTGCCAGCTCACTGGGGCACTACAGGGGGCGCGGTGAGACCCAGTACTTC. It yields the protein CASSLGHYRGRGETQYF.

This CDR3 is CASSLAPPGLAGDTQYF. Written as DNA, the CDR3 is TGCGCCAGCAGCTTGGCCCCTCCGGGACTAGCGGGAGACACGCAGTATTTT. The rearrangement links TRBV5-1 to TRBJ2-3, with 14 bases fitting TRBD2. This CDR3 has 17 residues. Germline CDR1 reads SGHRS; CDR2 reads YFSETQ. After removal of 0 bases from V and 9 bases from J, the junction contained 9 bases not matched to a gene. The variable domain in full, with the rest retrieved from reference TRBV5-1 and TRBJ2-3, is KAGVTQTPRYLIKTRGQQVTLSCSPISGHRSVSWYQQTPGQGLQFLFEYFSETQRNKGNFPGRFSGRQFSNSRSEMNVSTLELGDSALYLCASSLAPPGLAGDTQYFGPGTRLTVL.

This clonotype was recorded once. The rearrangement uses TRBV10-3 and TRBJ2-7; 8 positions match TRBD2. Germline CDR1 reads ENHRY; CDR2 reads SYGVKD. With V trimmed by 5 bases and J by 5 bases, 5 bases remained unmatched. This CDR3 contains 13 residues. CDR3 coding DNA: TGTGCCATCAGTAGCGGGAGTTGGCACGAGCAGTACTTC. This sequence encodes CAISSGSWHEQYF.

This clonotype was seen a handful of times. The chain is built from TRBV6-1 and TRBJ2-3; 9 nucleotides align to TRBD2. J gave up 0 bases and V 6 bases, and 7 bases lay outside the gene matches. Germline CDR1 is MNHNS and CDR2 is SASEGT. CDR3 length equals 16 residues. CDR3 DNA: TGTGCCAGCAGCGCTATAGCGGGAGTTAGCACAGATACGCAGTATTTT. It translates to CASSAIAGVSTDTQYF.

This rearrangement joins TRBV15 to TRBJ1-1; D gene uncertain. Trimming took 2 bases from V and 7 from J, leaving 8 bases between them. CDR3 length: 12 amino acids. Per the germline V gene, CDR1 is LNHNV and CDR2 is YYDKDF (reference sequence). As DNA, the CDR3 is TGTGCCACCAGCAGACCAGGAGATGAAGCTTTCTTT. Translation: CATSRPGDEAFF. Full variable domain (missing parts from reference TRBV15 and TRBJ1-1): DAMVIQNPRYQVTQFGKPVTLSCSQTLNHNVMYWYQQKSSQAPKLLFHYYDKDFNNEADTPDNFQSRRPNTSFCFLDIRSPGLGDTAMYLCATSRPGDEAFFGQGTRLTVV.

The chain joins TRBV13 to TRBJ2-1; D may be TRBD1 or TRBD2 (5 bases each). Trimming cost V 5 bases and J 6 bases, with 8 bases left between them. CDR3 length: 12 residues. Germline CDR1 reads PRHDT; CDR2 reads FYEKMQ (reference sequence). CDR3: CASSPGTNEQFF. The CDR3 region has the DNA TGTGCCAGCAGCCCAGGGACCAATGAGCAGTTCTTC.

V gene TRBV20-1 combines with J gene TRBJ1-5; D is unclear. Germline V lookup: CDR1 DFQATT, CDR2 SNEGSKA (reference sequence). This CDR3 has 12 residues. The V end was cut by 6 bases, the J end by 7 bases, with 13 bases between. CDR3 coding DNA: TGCAGTGCGGGGAAGGCGGGGCAGCCCCAGCATTTT. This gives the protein CSAGKAGQPQHF.

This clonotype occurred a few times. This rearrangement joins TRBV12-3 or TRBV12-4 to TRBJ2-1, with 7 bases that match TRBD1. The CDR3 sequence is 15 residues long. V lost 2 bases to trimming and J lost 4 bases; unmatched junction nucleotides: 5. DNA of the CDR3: TGTGCCAGCAGTTTAAGACAGACAGGGTACAATGAGCAGTTCTTC. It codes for CASSLRQTGYNEQFF.

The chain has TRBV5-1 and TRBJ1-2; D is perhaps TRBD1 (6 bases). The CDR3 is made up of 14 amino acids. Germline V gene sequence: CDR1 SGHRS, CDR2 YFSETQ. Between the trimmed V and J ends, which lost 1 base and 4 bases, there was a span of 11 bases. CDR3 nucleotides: TGCGCCAGCAGCTTGAGCAGGGGCCTCTATGGCTACACCTTC. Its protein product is CASSLSRGLYGYTF.

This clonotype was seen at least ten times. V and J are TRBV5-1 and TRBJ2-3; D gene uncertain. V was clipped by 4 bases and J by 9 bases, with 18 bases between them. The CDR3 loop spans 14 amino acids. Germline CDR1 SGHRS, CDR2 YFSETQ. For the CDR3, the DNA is TGCGCCAGCAGCCTGGAAGTGGCCGCCGTGACGCAGTATTTT. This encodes CASSLEVAAVTQYF.

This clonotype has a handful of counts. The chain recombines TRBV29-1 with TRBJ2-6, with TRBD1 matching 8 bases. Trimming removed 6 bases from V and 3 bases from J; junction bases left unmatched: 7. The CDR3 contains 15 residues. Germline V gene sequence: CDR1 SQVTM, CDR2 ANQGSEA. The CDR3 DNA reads TGCAGCGTCCTAATCAGGGGGCTTGGGGCCAACGTCCTGACTTTC. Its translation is CSVLIRGLGANVLTF.

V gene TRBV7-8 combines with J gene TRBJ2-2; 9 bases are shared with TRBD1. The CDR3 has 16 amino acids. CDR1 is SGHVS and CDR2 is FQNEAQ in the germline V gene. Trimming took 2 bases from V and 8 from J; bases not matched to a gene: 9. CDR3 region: CASSLRSGTGNGELFF. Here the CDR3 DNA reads TGTGCCAGCAGCTTACGCTCCGGGACAGGGAATGGGGAGCTGTTTTTT.

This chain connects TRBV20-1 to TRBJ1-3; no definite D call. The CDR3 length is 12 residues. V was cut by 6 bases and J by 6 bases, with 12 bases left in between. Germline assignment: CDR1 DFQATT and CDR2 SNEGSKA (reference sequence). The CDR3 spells CSAGHGSNTIYF. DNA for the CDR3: TGCAGTGCCGGTCACGGGTCAAACACCATATATTTT.

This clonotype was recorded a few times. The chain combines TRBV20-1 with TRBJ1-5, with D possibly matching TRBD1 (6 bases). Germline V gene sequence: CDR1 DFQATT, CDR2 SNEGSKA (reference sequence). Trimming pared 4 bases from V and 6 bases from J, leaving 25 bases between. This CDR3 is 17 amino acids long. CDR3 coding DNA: TGCAGTGCTATAAACGGCGGGGGCACGAGGGTAGGTCAGCCCCAGCATTTT. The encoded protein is CSAINGGGTRVGQPQHF.

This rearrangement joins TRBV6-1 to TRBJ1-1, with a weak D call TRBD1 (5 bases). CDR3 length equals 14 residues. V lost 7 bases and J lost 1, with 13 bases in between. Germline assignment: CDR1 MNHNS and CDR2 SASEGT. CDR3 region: CASTLMGENTEAFF. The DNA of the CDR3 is TGTGCCAGCACCTTAATGGGGGAGAACACTGAAGCTTTCTTT.

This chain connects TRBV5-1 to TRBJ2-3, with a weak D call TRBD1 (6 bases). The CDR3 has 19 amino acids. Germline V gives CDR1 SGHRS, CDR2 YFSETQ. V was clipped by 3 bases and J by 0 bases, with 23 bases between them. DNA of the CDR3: TGCGCCAGCAGCTCACCCTTACAGGGTAATAGAGGTAGCACAGATACGCAGTATTTT. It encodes CASSSPLQGNRGSTDTQYF.

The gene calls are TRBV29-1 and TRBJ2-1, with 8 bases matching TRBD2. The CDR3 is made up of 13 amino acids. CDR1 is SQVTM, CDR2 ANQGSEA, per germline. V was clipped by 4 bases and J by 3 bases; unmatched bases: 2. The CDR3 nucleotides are TGCAGCGTTGCCGGGACTAGCTACAATGAGCAGTTCTTC. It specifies CSVAGTSYNEQFF.

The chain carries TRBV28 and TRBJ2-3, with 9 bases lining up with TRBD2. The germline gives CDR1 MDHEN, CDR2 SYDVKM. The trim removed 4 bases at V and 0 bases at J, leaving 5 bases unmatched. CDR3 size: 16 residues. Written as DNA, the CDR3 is TGTGCCAGCAGTTCCACGGCGGGAGGGAGCACAGATACGCAGTATTTT. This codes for CASSSTAGGSTDTQYF. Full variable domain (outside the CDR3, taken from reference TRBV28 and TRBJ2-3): DVKVTQSSRYLVKRTGEKVFLECVQDMDHENMFWYRQDPGLGLRLIYFSYDVKMKEKGDIPEGYSVSREKKERFSLILESASTNQTSMYLCASSSTAGGSTDTQYFGPGTRLTVL.

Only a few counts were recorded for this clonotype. CDR3 sequence (DNA): TGCGCCAGCAGCTTAACAGGGACGAACACCGGGGAGCTGTTTTTT. This encodes CASSLTGTNTGELFF. The chain recombines TRBV5-1 with TRBJ2-2; D perhaps matches TRBD1 (6 bases). Trimming cost V 2 bases and J 0 bases, with 8 bases left between them. The V gene's germline CDR1 is SGHRS and CDR2 YFSETQ. The CDR3 extends over 15 amino acids.

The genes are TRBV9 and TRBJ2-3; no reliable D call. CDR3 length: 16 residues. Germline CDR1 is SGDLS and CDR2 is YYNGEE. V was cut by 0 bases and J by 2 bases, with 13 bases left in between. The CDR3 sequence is CASSVGTLVDTDTQYF. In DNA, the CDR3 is TGTGCCAGCAGCGTAGGAACCTTAGTTGACACAGATACGCAGTATTTT.

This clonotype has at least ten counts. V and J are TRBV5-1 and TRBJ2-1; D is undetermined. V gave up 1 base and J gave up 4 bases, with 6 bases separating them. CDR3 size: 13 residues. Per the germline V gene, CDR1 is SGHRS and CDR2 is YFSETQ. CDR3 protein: CASSLNGYNEQFF. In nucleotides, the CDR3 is TGCGCCAGCAGCTTGAACGGATACAATGAGCAGTTCTTC.